Listed here are 18 T cell receptor beta chains from one sample, sequenced in a study of regulatory T cells in long-lasting Graves disease. Time point in this sample: persistent/refractory GD, antithyroid drugs over 5 years with positive TRAb. Extracted PBMC RNA gave rise to the TCR library. Construction of the TCR beta libraries employed iRepertoire HTBI primers in conjunction with Arm-PCR of CDR3 regions. TCRdb called the multiplex PCR reads again in MiXCR, with one record for every CDR3 protein. The data show some 440,000 distinct CDR3 sequences, with less than 25% seen just once and under 9% held by the top ten. The material sequenced was peripheral blood mononuclear cells (PBMCs), taken when the disease was refractory, from a patient treated with antithyroid drugs. These TCRs come from a female donor with Graves disease.

Ten or more counts support this clonotype. This chain connects TRBV28 to TRBJ1-5, with a possible D match to TRBD1 (6 bases). Per the germline V gene, CDR1 is MDHEN and CDR2 is SYDVKM. V gave up 7 bases and J gave up 3 bases, with 22 bases separating them. This CDR3 spans 17 amino acids. CDR3 amino acids: CASKRIPGAFPNQPQHF. The CDR3 DNA follows: TGTGCCAGCAAGCGGATTCCAGGGGCCTTTCCCAATCAGCCCCAGCATTTT.

A few counts support this clonotype. The J gene is TRBJ2-2, the V gene TRBV27, with D hard to call. CDR3 length: 14 residues. The germline V gene has CDR1 MNHEY and CDR2 SMNVEV (reference sequence). V lost 6 bases to trimming and J lost 3 bases, with 11 bases between them. CDR3 DNA sequence: TGTGCCAGCAGAGGCGTACTCTACACCGGGGAGCTGTTTTTT. Encoded protein: CASRGVLYTGELFF.

The chain recombines TRBV12-3 or TRBV12-4 with TRBJ2-6; possibly TRBD2 for D (6 bases). Deletions cut 0 bases from V and 12 bases from J, with 9 bases between. The CDR3 extends over 13 amino acids. CDR3 DNA sequence: TGTGCCAGCAGTTTAGCGGAGGGCGGCGTCCTGACTTTC. It codes for CASSLAEGGVLTF.

The chain combines TRBV9 with TRBJ2-7; a weak D match, TRBD2 (6 bases). Germline V gives CDR1 SGDLS, CDR2 YYNGEE. CDR3 length equals 16 residues. V dropped 3 bases and J dropped 0 bases, with 16 bases sitting between them. Here the CDR3 reads CASSGPGTSSSYEQYF. The DNA for the CDR3 is TGTGCCAGCAGCGGACCTGGGACTTCAAGCTCCTACGAGCAGTACTTC.

V and J are TRBV30 and TRBJ2-7; D possibly uses TRBD1 or TRBD2 (5 bases each). V shed 1 base and J shed 5 bases, with 12 bases lying between them. The CDR3 is made up of 13 amino acids. Germline values: CDR1 GTSNPN, CDR2 SVGIG (reference sequence). CDR3 coding DNA: TGTGCCTGGAGTGCAGATAGGGGAGACGAGCAGTACTTC. Its translation is CAWSADRGDEQYF.

This clonotype was recorded many times. The V and J genes are TRBV6-5 and TRBJ1-4, with TRBD1 identical over 8 bases. After removal of 0 bases from V and 8 bases from J, the junction contained 5 bases not matched to a gene. Germline CDR1 reads MNHEY; CDR2 reads SVGAGI. The CDR3 is made up of 15 amino acids. The chain's CDR3 is CASSYSTGGREKLFF. In DNA form, the CDR3 reads TGTGCCAGCAGTTACTCCACAGGGGGTCGGGAAAAACTGTTTTTT.

This clonotype was counted a few times. V is TRBV5-1 and J is TRBJ2-1; 7 bases are a match to TRBD1. This CDR3 has 13 amino acids. The V gene's germline CDR1 is SGHRS and CDR2 YFSETQ. J gave up 10 bases and V 6 bases, and 10 bases lay outside the gene matches. The CDR3 loop reads CASTWTGSIEQFF. The CDR3 DNA follows: TGCGCCAGCACCTGGACAGGATCCATCGAGCAGTTCTTC.

There are many counts of this clonotype. The chain couples TRBV11-2 to TRBJ2-7; 10 bases match TRBD1. The CDR3 runs 15 residues. V lost 5 bases to trimming and J lost 2 bases; unmatched junction nucleotides: 6. Germline lookup yields CDR1 SGHAT and CDR2 FQNNGV. CDR3 sequence reads: CASSRDRGLPYEQYF. In DNA, the CDR3 is TGTGCCAGCAGCCGAGACAGGGGGCTCCCCTACGAGCAGTACTTC.

This clonotype has a count of ten or more. This chain connects TRBV28 to TRBJ1-6, with D perhaps matching TRBD1 (5 bases). This CDR3 is 14 amino acids long. V dropped 6 bases and J dropped 9 bases, with 15 bases sitting between them. The germline CDR1 and CDR2 sequences are MDHEN and SYDVKM. In nucleotides, the CDR3 is TGTGCCAGCAGCTCGCTGGGGGTTGGTTCACCCCTCCACTTT. Protein sequence: CASSSLGVGSPLHF.

In this sample, this clonotype turned up many times. The gene calls are TRBV2 and TRBJ2-7; D is uncertain. Germline V lookup: CDR1 SNHLY, CDR2 FYNNEI. CDR3 length: 11 residues. Trimming took 4 bases from V and 5 from J, leaving 6 bases between them. The CDR3 DNA reads as TGTGCCAGCAGTGTGCAGGACGAGCAGTACTTC. Translation: CASSVQDEQYF.

The chain recombines TRBV2 with TRBJ1-5; D gene uncertain. The CDR3 contains 18 residues. Deletions cut 5 bases from V and 4 bases from J, with 24 bases between. Germline assignment: CDR1 SNHLY and CDR2 FYNNEI. The CDR3 protein is CASSPSPWRSGKNQPQHF. The CDR3 nucleotides are TGTGCCAGCAGTCCCTCCCCCTGGAGGTCGGGTAAGAATCAGCCCCAGCATTTT. Full variable domain (rest looked up from reference TRBV2 and TRBJ1-5): EPEVTQTPSHQVTQMGQEVILRCVPISNHLYFYWYRQILGQKVEFLVSFYNNEISEKSEIFDDQFSVERPDGSNFTLKIRSTKLEDSAMYFCASSPSPWRSGKNQPQHFGDGTRLSIL.

In its sample, this clonotype was seen many times. The rearrangement joins TRBV27 to TRBJ1-1; D is perhaps TRBD1 (5 bases). Deletions cut 8 bases from V and 5 bases from J, with 15 bases between. Per the germline V gene, CDR1 is MNHEY and CDR2 is SMNVEV (reference sequence). The CDR3 consists of 13 residues. As DNA, the CDR3 is TGTGCCAGCCACTCGGGGGAAGCGACTGAAGCTTTCTTT. Its protein is CASHSGEATEAFF.

The chain couples TRBV3-1 to TRBJ2-7, with TRBD1 matching over 11 bases. Germline CDR1 is LGHDT and CDR2 is YNNKEL (reference sequence). The CDR3 is made up of 14 amino acids. J was trimmed by 9 bases and V by 1 base; bases with no gene match: 5. The CDR3: CASSQGGTGGRQYF. CDR3 bases: TGTGCCAGCAGCCAAGGGGGGACAGGGGGACGGCAGTACTTC.

Ten or more counts support this clonotype. This chain uses TRBV2 with TRBJ2-2; TRBD2 agrees at 12 bases. Trimming removed 3 bases from V and 6 bases from J; junction bases left unmatched: 2. Per germline, CDR1 SNHLY and CDR2 FYNNEI. CDR3 size: 15 residues. Here the CDR3 reads CASSETSGSSGELFF. The CDR3 DNA reads TGTGCCAGCAGTGAGACTAGCGGGAGTTCCGGGGAGCTGTTTTTT.

The chain is built from TRBV2 and TRBJ2-1; either TRBD1 or TRBD2 may supply D (5 bases each). The germline V gene has CDR1 SNHLY and CDR2 FYNNEI. Trimming removed 3 bases from V and 12 bases from J, with 24 bases in between. The CDR3 runs to 16 residues. The CDR3 here is CASSDYWDREVDGQFF. The CDR3 bases are TGTGCCAGCAGTGACTACTGGGACCGCGAAGTTGATGGGCAGTTCTTC.

This clonotype was picked up many times. The V gene is TRBV28, the J gene TRBJ2-7, with 10 bases that match TRBD1. Trimming at V came to 5 bases and at J to 3 bases, leaving 7 bases not matched to a gene. The CDR3 is 15 residues long. CDR1 and CDR2 (germline): MDHEN, SYDVKM. CDR3 in DNA: TGTGCCAGCAGTCACGGACAGGGGGATAACTACGAGCAGTACTTC. This sequence encodes CASSHGQGDNYEQYF.

This clonotype came up many times. The chain joins TRBV12-3 or TRBV12-4 to TRBJ2-7; 8 bases are a match to TRBD1. The CDR3 has 15 residues. The V and J ends lost 4 bases and 5 bases, in that order; junction bases with no gene match: 10. The CDR3 spells CASSSQKQGAHEQYF. CDR3 in DNA: TGTGCCAGCAGTTCCCAGAAGCAGGGGGCCCACGAGCAGTACTTC.

The V gene is TRBV7-9, the J gene TRBJ2-2, with TRBD2 matching over 7 bases. After removal of 7 bases from V and 5 bases from J, the junction contained 16 bases not matched to a gene. In germline, CDR1 is SEHNR, CDR2 FQNEAQ (reference sequence). The CDR3 consists of 17 residues. DNA of the CDR3: TGTGCCAGCACCGAAGCGGGGCGGCGGTTAGGGACCGGGGAGCTGTTTTTT. It is translated as CASTEAGRRLGTGELFF.